This passage covers 25 T cell receptor beta chains from one sample sequenced in a study of blood T cells in healthy people across ages. Primers used in a second PCR of about 6 to 12 cycles were a sample-barcoded 5' primer and a J-beta primer mix. TCRdb analysed the 5' RACE reads with MiXCR anew, one entry per CDR3 protein. The table has fewer than 650,000 distinct CDR3 sequences, 25% to 35% seen once. These data were likewise used in another study, on T cells of mothers and their children.

The sequenced sample was blood. The receptor set was obtained from a boy younger than 10 in good health.

The rearrangement uses TRBV6-6 and TRBJ2-5, with 7 bases lining up with TRBD1. Germline V CDR1 and CDR2: MNHNY, SVGAGI (reference sequence). The CDR3 totals 16 residues. With V trimmed by 0 bases and J by 5 bases, 9 bases remained unmatched. DNA of the CDR3: TGTGCCAGCAGTTACTCGACAGGGTGGGCGGTCGAGACCCAGTACTTC. This sequence encodes CASSYSTGWAVETQYF.

V usage is TRBV7-9 and J usage is TRBJ2-7, with D unclear. TRBJ2-1 matches the DNA end more closely, so the J call is doubtful. Per germline, CDR1 SEHNR and CDR2 FQNEAQ (reference sequence). This CDR3 spans 16 amino acids. Here the CDR3 DNA reads TGTGCCAGCAGCTTAGTTCCCCTCACTTCCTACAATGAGCAGTTCTTC. It codes for CASSLVPLTSYNEQFF.

V is TRBV6-5 and J is TRBJ2-7; D perhaps matches TRBD2 (6 bases). Germline assignment: CDR1 MNHEY and CDR2 SVGAGI. Trimming stripped 1 base from V and 3 bases from J, with 10 bases between. The CDR3 is made up of 14 amino acids. CDR3 in DNA: TGTGCCAGCAGTTACTATCAGGGAGGCTACGAGCAGTACTTC. Its translation is CASSYYQGGYEQYF.

This clonotype was picked up a small number of times. The chain's CDR3 is CSARESSSSYNEQFF. The CDR3 DNA follows: TGCAGTGCTAGAGAGTCCTCCAGCTCCTACAATGAGCAGTTCTTC. The chain has TRBV20-1 and TRBJ2-1, with D unclear. Between the trimmed V and J ends, which lost 0 bases and 0 bases, there was a span of 9 bases. The CDR3 is 15 residues long. Germline assignment: CDR1 DFQATT and CDR2 SNEGSKA (reference sequence).

The chain carries TRBV14 and TRBJ2-3; TRBD2 matches 9 bases. The V gene end was trimmed by 7 bases and the J gene end by 1 base; junction bases not matched to a gene: 3. The CDR3 consists of 14 residues. Germline V gene sequence: CDR1 SGHDN, CDR2 FVKESK. CDR3 sequence: CASTIAGGTDTQYF. The CDR3 bases are TGTGCCAGCACCATAGCGGGGGGCACAGATACGCAGTATTTT.

This rearrangement joins TRBV6-1 to TRBJ2-7; possibly TRBD2 for D (5 bases). V was shortened by 0 bases and J by 7 bases, with 13 bases between the two germline ends. Germline V lookup: CDR1 MNHNS, CDR2 SASEGT. The CDR3 has 14 amino acids. In DNA, the CDR3 is TGTGCCAGCAGTGAAGCGGTCCCTTCGGGGGAGCAGTACTTC. Translation: CASSEAVPSGEQYF.

With regard to this clonotype: At one of its ends the junction is not consistent with the germline gene, which may arise from a read error. The CDR3 DNA reads TGCGCCAGCAGCTCGGGTCCCAATGAAAACCTGTTTTTT. Translating it yields CASSSGPNENLFF. This chain connects TRBV5-1 to TRBJ1-4; D gene unclear. This CDR3 is 13 amino acids long. The germline gives CDR1 SGHRS, CDR2 YFSETQ.

The gene calls are TRBV20-1 and TRBJ2-1; D might be TRBD2 (5 bases). Looked up from germline, CDR1 is DFQATT and CDR2 is SNEGSKA (reference sequence). V lost 5 bases to trimming and J lost 7 bases, with 18 bases between them. CDR3 length equals 14 residues. CDR3 loop: CSAPARETGNEQFF. The CDR3 DNA sequence: TGCAGTGCTCCGGCCAGAGAGACGGGGAATGAGCAGTTCTTC.

This clonotype has only a few counts. The V call is TRBV11-2, the J call TRBJ2-6; 8 bases match TRBD1. Germline V gene data show CDR1 as SGHAT and CDR2 as FQNNGV. Trimming removed 8 bases from V and 2 bases from J; junction bases left unmatched: 8. The CDR3 is made up of 16 amino acids. The CDR3 coding sequence is TGTGCCAGCGGCGCAGGGGGCGCAACTGGGGCCAACGTCCTGACTTTC. Amino acids: CASGAGGATGANVLTF.

The table lists this clonotype with a few counts. This sequence joins TRBV20-1 and TRBJ1-2, with D tentatively TRBD1 (6 bases). CDR3 length: 15 amino acids. Germline V gives CDR1 DFQATT, CDR2 SNEGSKA (reference sequence). The V and J ends lost 3 bases and 1 base respectively, with 15 bases between them. The CDR3 sequence is CSASGTPRYNYGYTF. In nucleotides, the CDR3 is TGCAGTGCTAGTGGGACACCCAGGTATAACTATGGCTACACCTTC.

This chain joins TRBV27 and TRBJ1-5; the D is unclear. V shed 4 bases and J shed 7 bases, with 14 bases lying between them. The CDR3 length is 14 residues. CDR1 is MNHEY, CDR2 SMNVEV, per germline (reference sequence). The CDR3 region is CASSSIRDGQPQHF. CDR3 nucleotides: TGTGCCAGCAGTTCTATCCGAGACGGCCAGCCCCAGCATTTT.

This clonotype was observed a few times. The chain has TRBV4-1 and TRBJ1-4; D is uncertain. V lost 1 base to trimming and J lost 12 bases, with 24 bases between them. In germline, CDR1 is MGHRA, CDR2 YSYEKL. The CDR3 is 17 residues long. The CDR3 DNA follows: TGCGCCAGCAGCCAAGTCCGGTCAGGCGCCGCTAAGGCGGAACTGTTTTTT. It yields the protein CASSQVRSGAAKAELFF.

The rearrangement links TRBV2 to TRBJ2-7; D call uncertain. Germline V gene sequence: CDR1 SNHLY, CDR2 FYNNEI. This CDR3 region has 12 residues. Trimming pared 8 bases from V and 5 bases from J, leaving 13 bases between. In nucleotides, the CDR3 is TGTGCCAGCCGGTCCAAGATGAACGAGCAGTACTTC. Its translation is CASRSKMNEQYF.

This clonotype was seen more than once but under ten times. V usage is TRBV5-1 and J usage is TRBJ2-5; D not resolved. The V and J ends lost 4 bases and 5 bases respectively, with 15 bases between them. Germline CDR1 and CDR2: SGHRS and YFSETQ. The CDR3 is made up of 14 amino acids. CDR3 loop: CASSPDPSWETQYF. DNA for the CDR3: TGCGCCAGCAGCCCGGACCCTTCATGGGAGACCCAGTACTTC. The full variable domain, in which reference TRBV5-1 and TRBJ2-5 provide the parts outside the CDR3, is KAGVTQTPRYLIKTRGQQVTLSCSPISGHRSVSWYQQTPGQGLQFLFEYFSETQRNKGNFPGRFSGRQFSNSRSEMNVSTLELGDSALYLCASSPDPSWETQYFGPGTRLLVL.

About this clonotype: The junction departs from germline at one end; a sequencing error may be responsible. V is TRBV2 and J is TRBJ2-7, with D tentatively TRBD1 or TRBD2 (5 bases each). The CDR3 totals 11 residues. The germline V gene encodes CDR1 SNHLY and CDR2 FYNNEI. CDR3: CDSTGGYEQYF. DNA for the CDR3: TGTGACAGCACTGGGGGCTACGAGCAGTACTTC.

On this clonotype itself: Mismatch with germline at one junction end may stem from a read error. This chain links TRBV20-1 with TRBJ2-3, with 10 bases matching TRBD2. The V gene's germline CDR1 is DFQATT and CDR2 SNEGSKA (reference sequence). This CDR3 has 13 amino acids. CDR3 nucleotides: TGCAGCGCTACTAGCGGGAATGGAGATACGCAGTATTTT. As protein: CSATSGNGDTQYF.

This clonotype was seen only a few times. The chain joins TRBV6-6 to TRBJ2-4; possible D gene TRBD1, 6 bases. This CDR3 contains 13 residues. V dropped 5 bases and J dropped 6 bases, with 11 bases sitting between them. The germline V gene has CDR1 MNHNY and CDR2 SVGAGI (reference sequence). The chain's CDR3 is CASSRDKVNIQYF. The CDR3 coding sequence is TGTGCCAGCAGTCGGGACAAAGTAAACATTCAGTACTTC.

This clonotype is a singleton in its sample. The chain is built from TRBV23-1 and TRBJ1-2; 9 bases align to TRBD1. TRBV23-1 belongs to the ORF category, with a function that is uncertain. CDR3 length: 19 amino acids. V lost 0 bases, J lost 2 bases, and 13 bases stayed unmatched. The chain's CDR3 is CASSQSINRHRGPNYGYTF. CDR3 DNA sequence: TGCGCCAGCAGTCAATCGATAAATCGCCACAGGGGGCCCAACTATGGCTACACCTTC.

This clonotype was found many times. V is TRBV20-1 and J is TRBJ2-7; 8 bases match TRBD2. The CDR3 extends over 14 amino acids. Losses at the gene ends were 4 bases for V and 6 bases for J; bases not matched to a gene: 11. Germline assignment: CDR1 DFQATT and CDR2 SNEGSKA (reference sequence). The CDR3 sequence is CSAMLTGGPGEQYF. DNA of the CDR3: TGCAGTGCTATGCTCACGGGAGGGCCGGGCGAGCAGTACTTC.

This chain uses TRBV7-2 with TRBJ2-1; 10 bases match TRBD2. Germline lookup yields CDR1 SGHTA and CDR2 FQGNSA. The CDR3 spans 18 residues. The J segment lost 0 bases and the V segment lost 1 base, leaving 6 bases of the junction unmatched. The CDR3 DNA follows: TGTGCCAGCAGCTTAGGCCTAGCGGGAGTGAGCTCCTACAATGAGCAGTTCTTC. It codes for CASSLGLAGVSSYNEQFF.

The genes are TRBV7-2 and TRBJ2-1, with TRBD2 matching 10 bases. CDR1 and CDR2 (germline): SGHTA, FQGNSA. Trimming at V came to 1 base and at J to 4 bases, leaving 1 base not matched to a gene. The CDR3 extends over 15 amino acids. The CDR3 DNA follows: TGTGCCAGCAGCTTAGAGACTAGCGGGTACAATGAGCAGTTCTTC. Translated: CASSLETSGYNEQFF.

The sample holds a few counts of this clonotype. This chain uses TRBV12-3 or TRBV12-4 with TRBJ2-1, with 9 bases identical to TRBD1. V shed 6 bases, J shed 6 bases, and the junction held 6 bases outside the gene matches. The CDR3 runs 14 residues. This CDR3 reads CASRTGTGLNEQFF. In DNA, the CDR3 is TGTGCCAGCAGGACCGGGACAGGGCTCAATGAGCAGTTCTTC.

A single count supports this clonotype. V usage is TRBV20-1 and J usage is TRBJ2-5; possibly TRBD2 for D (5 bases). Trimming took 0 bases from V and 5 from J, leaving 16 bases between them. The V gene's germline CDR1 is DFQATT and CDR2 SNEGSKA (reference sequence). This CDR3 is built from 15 residues. The DNA for the CDR3 is TGCAGTGCTAGAGAGGGGTCCGGGGTGGGCGAGACCCAGTACTTC. This encodes CSAREGSGVGETQYF.

This rearrangement joins TRBV12-3 or TRBV12-4 to TRBJ2-4; D is possibly TRBD1 (5 bases). The CDR3 contains 14 residues. V was clipped by 5 bases and J by 5 bases, with 13 bases between them. DNA of the CDR3: TGTGCCAGCAGTCCCTGGACATTCCAAAACATTCAGTACTTC. Its translation is CASSPWTFQNIQYF.

This clonotype was found a few times. The rearrangement uses TRBV7-3 and TRBJ2-5; D possibly matches TRBD1 or TRBD2 (5 bases each). The end of the DNA fits TRBJ2-1 better, so the J call may be wrong. CDR1 and CDR2 (germline): SGHTA, FQGTGA. The CDR3 contains 14 residues. This CDR3 reads CASSPAGTRDEQFF. The CDR3 DNA follows: TGTGCCAGCAGCCCGGCCGGGACCAGGGATGAGCAGTTCTTC.